This T cell receptor (beta chain) was profiled in a study of CD8+CD57+ T cells in acquired aplastic anemia. Overall study: The study obtained an average of around 2.9 ug of DNA from sorted CD4+ and CD8+ cells. Reads per healthy sample averaged around 9.9 million (CD4+) and under 13 million (CD8+). General study points: CD8+ Simpson's diversity did not differ significantly between patients and controls. In common between the patients and the controls were twenty-nine CD8+ CDR3 sequences.

Investigators profiled TCR beta VDJ and CDR3 from genomic DNA template. TCRdb re-called the reads through MiXCR, storing one row per CDR3 protein. The profile shows 200,000 to 250,000 distinct CDR3 sequences, about a third of them singletons. V was trimmed by 4 bases and J by 2 bases, leaving 18 bases between them. Looked up from germline, CDR1 is MGHRA and CDR2 is YSYEKL. The CDR3 has 16 residues. A word on this clonotype: Its antigen is currently unknown.

The material sequenced was sorted CD4+, CD8+, or CD8+CD57+ T cells (not recorded which) from PBMCs. The receptor comes from a human donor in good health, serving as a control. The chain employs TRBV4-1 and TRBJ2-7; the D is unclear. As DNA, the CDR3 is TGCGCCAGCAGCCCCCCCCCGGTTGGGCCCGCCTACGAGCAGTACTTC. The encoded protein is CASSPPPVGPAYEQYF.